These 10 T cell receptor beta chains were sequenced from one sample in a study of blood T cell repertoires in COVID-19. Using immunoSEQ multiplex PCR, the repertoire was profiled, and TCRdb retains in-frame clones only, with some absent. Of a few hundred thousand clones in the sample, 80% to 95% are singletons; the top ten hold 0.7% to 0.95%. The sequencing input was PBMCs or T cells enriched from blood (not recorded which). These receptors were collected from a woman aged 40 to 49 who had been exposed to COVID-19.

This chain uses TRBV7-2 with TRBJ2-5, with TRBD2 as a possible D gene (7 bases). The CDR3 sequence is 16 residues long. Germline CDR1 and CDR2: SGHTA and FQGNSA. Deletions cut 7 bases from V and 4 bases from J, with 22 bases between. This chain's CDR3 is CASTHRRGRGGETQYF. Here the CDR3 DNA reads TGTGCCAGCACTCACAGACGGGGTAGGGGGGGAGAGACCCAGTACTTC.

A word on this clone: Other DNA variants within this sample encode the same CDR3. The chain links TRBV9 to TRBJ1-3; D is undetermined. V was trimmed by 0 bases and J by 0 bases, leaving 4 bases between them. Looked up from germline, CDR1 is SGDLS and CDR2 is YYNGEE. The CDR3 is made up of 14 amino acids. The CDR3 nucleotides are TGTGCCAGCAGCGTAGGCAGCTCTGGAAACACCATATATTTT. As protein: CASSVGSSGNTIYF.

In DNA, the CDR3 is TGCGCCAGCAGTGAAGGGGCCTATGGCTACACCTTC. This encodes CASSEGAYGYTF. This rearrangement joins TRBV10-1 to TRBJ1-2, with D tentatively TRBD1 (5 bases). CDR3 length: 12 amino acids. Trimming shortened V by 3 bases and J by 4 bases, and 6 bases separated the two germline ends. CDR1 is WNHNN and CDR2 is SYGVQD in the germline V gene (reference sequence).

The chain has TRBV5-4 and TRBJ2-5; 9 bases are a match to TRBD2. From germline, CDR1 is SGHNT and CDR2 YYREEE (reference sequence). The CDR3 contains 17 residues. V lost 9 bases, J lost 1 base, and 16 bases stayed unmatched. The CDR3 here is CATHEVRRLAVQETQYF. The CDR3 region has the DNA TGTGCCACCCACGAAGTTAGGAGACTAGCGGTCCAAGAGACCCAGTACTTC.

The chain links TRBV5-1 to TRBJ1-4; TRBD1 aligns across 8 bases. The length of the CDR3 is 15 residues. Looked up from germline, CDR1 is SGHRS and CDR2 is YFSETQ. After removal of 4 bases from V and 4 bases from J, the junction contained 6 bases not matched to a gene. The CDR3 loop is CASSAGQGLNEKLFF. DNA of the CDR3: TGCGCCAGCAGCGCTGGACAGGGACTTAATGAAAAACTGTTTTTT.

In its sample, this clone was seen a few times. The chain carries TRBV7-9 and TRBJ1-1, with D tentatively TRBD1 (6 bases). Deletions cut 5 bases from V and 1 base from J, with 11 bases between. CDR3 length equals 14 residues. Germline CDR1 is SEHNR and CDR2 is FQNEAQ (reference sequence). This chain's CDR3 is CASSPTGWNTEAFF. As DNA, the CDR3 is TGTGCCAGCAGCCCGACAGGATGGAACACTGAAGCTTTCTTT.

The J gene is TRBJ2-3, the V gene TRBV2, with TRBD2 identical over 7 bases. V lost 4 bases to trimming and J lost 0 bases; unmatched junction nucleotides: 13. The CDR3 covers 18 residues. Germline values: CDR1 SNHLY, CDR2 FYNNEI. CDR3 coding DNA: TGTGCCAGCAGTGGGGACGGACGGGAGGCCTCTAGCACAGATACGCAGTATTTT. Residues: CASSGDGREASSTDTQYF.

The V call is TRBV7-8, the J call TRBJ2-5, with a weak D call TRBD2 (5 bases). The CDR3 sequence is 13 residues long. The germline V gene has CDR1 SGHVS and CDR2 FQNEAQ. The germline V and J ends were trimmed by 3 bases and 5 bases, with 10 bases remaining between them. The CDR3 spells CASSLSRGETQYF. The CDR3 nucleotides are TGTGCCAGCAGCTTGAGCAGAGGGGAGACCCAGTACTTC.

The CDR3 region is CASSLAGGDPTDTQYF. The DNA for the CDR3 is TGTGCCAGCAGCCTAGCGGGAGGGGACCCCACAGATACGCAGTATTTT. The rearrangement links TRBV9 to TRBJ2-3; 12 bases map to TRBD2. The ends lost 4 bases at V and 2 bases at J; junction bases unmatched: 5. There are 16 residues in the CDR3. Germline CDR1 SGDLS, CDR2 YYNGEE.

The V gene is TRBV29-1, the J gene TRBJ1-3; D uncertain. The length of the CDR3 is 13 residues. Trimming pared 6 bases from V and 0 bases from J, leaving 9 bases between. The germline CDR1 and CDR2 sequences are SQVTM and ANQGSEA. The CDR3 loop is CSVGLSSGNTIYF. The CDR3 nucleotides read TGCAGCGTCGGACTTAGCTCTGGAAACACCATATATTTT.